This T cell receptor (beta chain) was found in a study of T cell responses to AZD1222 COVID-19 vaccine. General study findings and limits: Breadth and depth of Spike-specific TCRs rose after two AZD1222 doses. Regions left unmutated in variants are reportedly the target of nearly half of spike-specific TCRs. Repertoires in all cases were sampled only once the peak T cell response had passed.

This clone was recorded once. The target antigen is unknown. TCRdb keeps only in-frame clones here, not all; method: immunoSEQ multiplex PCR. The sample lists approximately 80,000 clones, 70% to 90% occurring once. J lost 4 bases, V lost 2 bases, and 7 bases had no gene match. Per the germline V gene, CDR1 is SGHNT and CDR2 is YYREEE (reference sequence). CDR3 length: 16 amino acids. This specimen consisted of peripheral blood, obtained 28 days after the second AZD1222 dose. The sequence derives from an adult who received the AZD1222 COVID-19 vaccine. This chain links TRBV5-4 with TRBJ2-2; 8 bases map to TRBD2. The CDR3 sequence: CASSFPAGGGTGELFF. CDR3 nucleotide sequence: TGTGCCAGCAGCTTCCCGGCGGGAGGAGGCACCGGGGAGCTGTTTTTT.